Listed below are T cell receptor beta chains from one sample, sequenced in a study of blood T cells in healthy people across ages. TCRdb reanalysed the 5' RACE reads using MiXCR and keeps one entry per CDR3 protein. The table lists about 1,800,000 distinct CDR3 sequences, approximately 30% of them singletons. The sequencing sample was made of blood. The receptor set was obtained from a woman in her 30s in good health. Each CDR3 is given with its conserved first and last residue. D genes are given only for firm matches. For some rows the clone size is stated as once, few or many, or as a class when expanded; others skip it.

size: many; D: NA; J: TRBJ2-5; V: TRBV20-1; CDR3: CSARDGGALETQYF; DNA: TGCAGTGCTAGAGATGGGGGCGCCTTGGAGACCCAGTACTTC
size: NA; D: NA; J: TRBJ2-3; V: TRBV20-1; CDR3: CSAPLRPGNTDTRYF; DNA: TGCAGTGCCCCCCTGAGGCCGGGGAACACAGATACGCGGTATTTT
size: NA; D: NA; J: TRBJ2-7; V: TRBV12-3/TRBV12-4; CDR3: CASLLQGTYEQYF; DNA: TGTGCGTCACTCCTTCAGGGAACCTACGAGCAGTACTTC
size: NA; D: NA; J: TRBJ2-7; V: TRBV20-1; CDR3: CSAIVAGLTYEQYF; DNA: TGCAGTGCTATAGTCGCGGGGTTGACCTACGAGCAGTACTTC
size: NA; D: TRBD2; J: TRBJ2-2; V: TRBV7-2; CDR3: CASSSPGLAGGSGELFF; DNA: TGTGCCAGCAGCTCGCCGGGACTAGCGGGAGGGTCCGGGGAGCTGTTTTTT
size: few; D: NA; J: TRBJ2-1; V: TRBV7-2; CDR3: CASEQGNVQFF; DNA: TGTGCCAGCGAACAGGGTAATGTGCAGTTCTTC
size: NA; D: TRBD1; J: TRBJ2-7; V: TRBV4-1; CDR3: CASSKGTGAAYEQYF; DNA: TGCGCCAGCAGCAAAGGGACAGGGGCGGCCTACGAGCAGTACTTC
size: few; D: TRBD1; J: TRBJ2-3; V: TRBV7-2; CDR3: CASSIGQASTDTQYF; DNA: TGTGCCAGCAGTATCGGACAGGCTAGCACAGATACGCAGTATTTT
size: NA; D: NA; J: TRBJ2-3; V: TRBV24-1; CDR3: CATSDYKDTQYF; DNA: TGTGCCACCAGTGATTACAAGGATACGCAGTATTTT
size: NA; D: NA; J: TRBJ2-7; V: TRBV18; CDR3: CASSELQGGTYEQYF; DNA: TGTGCCAGCTCAGAATTACAAGGCGGAACCTACGAGCAGTACTTC